A single sample gave rise to the 27 T cell receptor beta chains below, sequenced in a study of blood T cells in healthy people across ages. Combining a sample-barcoded 5' primer with a J-beta primer mix, a second PCR ran for about 7 to 11 cycles. TCRdb recomputed calls from the 5' RACE reads with MiXCR, one row per CDR3 protein. This table holds some 760,000 distinct CDR3 sequences, 25% found once. These same records also appear under a second study, on T cells of mothers and their children.

Sequenced material: blood. These receptors were obtained from a boy aged 5-17 years in good health.

The V call is TRBV10-2, the J call TRBJ1-2; the match to TRBD1 covers 10 bases. V lost 8 bases to trimming and J lost 6 bases; unmatched junction nucleotides: 6. This CDR3 has 13 residues. Germline V gene data show CDR1 as WSHSY and CDR2 as SAAADI. The CDR3 bases are TGCGCCAGCTCGAAGGACAGGGGGGATGGCTACACCTTC. Its protein product is CASSKDRGDGYTF.

This clonotype was seen more than once but under ten times. In DNA form, the CDR3 reads TGTGCCAGCAGCTTACCCGACGTGCTACGAAGATATCAAGAGACCCAGTACTTC. Its translation: CASSLPDVLRRYQETQYF. V is TRBV11-2 and J is TRBJ2-5; D not certain. This CDR3 spans 18 amino acids. The germline V gene encodes CDR1 SGHAT and CDR2 FQNNGV. Trimming pared 2 bases from V and 2 bases from J, leaving 21 bases between. The full variable domain, rest sourced from reference TRBV11-2 and TRBJ2-5, is EAGVAQSPRYKIIEKRQSVAFWCNPISGHATLYWYQQILGQGPKLLIQFQNNGVVDDSQLPKDRFSAERLKGVDSTLKIQPAKLEDSAVYLCASSLPDVLRRYQETQYFGPGTRLLVL.

The chain links TRBV9 to TRBJ1-2, with D unclear. V lost 0 bases and J 6 bases, leaving 12 bases between the germline ends. Germline V gene data show CDR1 as SGDLS and CDR2 as YYNGEE. The CDR3 has 14 amino acids. DNA for the CDR3: TGTGCCAGCAGCGTAGGGGTGGAGGTTGATGGCTACACCTTC. Translation: CASSVGVEVDGYTF.

In its sample, this clonotype was seen a few times. V gene TRBV19 combines with J gene TRBJ2-5; TRBD1 matches at 10 bases. The CDR3 sequence is 13 residues long. The germline V gene encodes CDR1 LNHDA and CDR2 SQIVND (reference sequence). The V segment lost 9 bases and the J segment 5 bases; nucleotides outside the gene matches: 6. CDR3 protein: CASRDRGRETQYF. DNA for the CDR3: TGTGCCAGCCGGGACAGGGGAAGGGAGACCCAGTACTTC.

The rearrangement uses TRBV3-1 and TRBJ2-7; TRBD2 agrees at 12 bases. The CDR3 is made up of 14 amino acids. Per germline, CDR1 LGHDT and CDR2 YNNKEL (reference sequence). Trimming cost V 4 bases and J 6 bases; bases outside gene matches: 4. The CDR3 DNA is TGTGCCAGCAGCCGAGGGACTAGCGGGTCCGAGCAGTACTTC. This translates into CASSRGTSGSEQYF.

In its sample, this clonotype was seen a few times. A read error may account for a junction end that differs from germline. The V and J genes are TRBV19 and TRBJ2-1, with D perhaps matching TRBD2 (6 bases). This CDR3 is built from 12 residues. The germline V gene has CDR1 LNHDA and CDR2 SQIVND (reference sequence). As DNA, the CDR3 is TGTGCCAGCGCGGGGAGTGACGGGGTGGGGTACTTC. Amino acid sequence: CASAGSDGVGYF.

The chain is built from TRBV20-1 and TRBJ2-3; 8 bases fit TRBD2. The germline gives CDR1 DFQATT, CDR2 SNEGSKA (reference sequence). This CDR3 contains 17 residues. After removal of 1 base from V and 4 bases from J, the junction contained 13 bases not matched to a gene. The CDR3 sequence: CSARVLGRALNPDTQYF. CDR3 sequence (DNA): TGCAGTGCTAGAGTCCTCGGGAGGGCCTTAAACCCAGATACGCAGTATTTT.

In this sample, this clonotype turned up a few times. The DNA of the CDR3 is TGCAGTGCCAGACCCTGGACAGGCGGACAAGAGACCCAGTACTTC. Amino acid sequence: CSARPWTGGQETQYF. This chain uses TRBV20-1 with TRBJ2-5; 7 positions agree with TRBD1. Trimming removed 6 bases from V and 2 bases from J; junction bases left unmatched: 12. This CDR3 is 15 amino acids long. Per the germline V gene, CDR1 is DFQATT and CDR2 is SNEGSKA (reference sequence).

This clonotype showed up just a few times. V is TRBV20-1 and J is TRBJ1-3; D gene ambiguous. CDR3 length equals 12 residues. CDR1 and CDR2 from the germline V gene are DFQATT and SNEGSKA (reference sequence). Trimming stripped 5 bases from V and 9 bases from J, with 14 bases between. This CDR3 reads CSAGPDLRTIYF. The CDR3 nucleotides are TGCAGTGCTGGACCCGATTTGCGCACCATATATTTT.

This clonotype was detected only a few times. J is TRBJ2-7 and V is TRBV29-1; D unclear. The CDR3 consists of 12 residues. With 3 bases removed from V and 2 bases from J, the gap between germline ends came to 8 bases. CDR1 is SQVTM, CDR2 ANQGSEA, per germline. CDR3 residues: CSVEVDTYEQYF. In DNA form, the CDR3 reads TGCAGCGTTGAGGTGGATACCTACGAGCAGTACTTC.

This clonotype was recorded a few times. This chain links TRBV9 with TRBJ2-5; D unclear. The DNA end is a closer match to TRBJ2-7, so the J assignment may be wrong. The length of the CDR3 is 14 residues. Germline values: CDR1 SGDLS, CDR2 YYNGEE. The CDR3 sequence: CASSVGRDTYEQYF. The CDR3 nucleotides are TGTGCCAGCAGCGTAGGACGCGACACCTACGAGCAGTACTTC.

This clonotype was seen a handful of times. The chain employs TRBV25-1 and TRBJ2-3; a possible D gene is TRBD2 (6 bases). The germline V and J ends were trimmed by 3 bases and 5 bases, with 21 bases remaining between them. The V gene's germline CDR1 is MGHDK and CDR2 SYGVNS. The length of the CDR3 is 17 residues. CDR3 region: CASSDPYRDSGGDTQYF. CDR3 in DNA: TGTGCCAGCAGTGATCCCTACCGGGACTCAGGAGGAGATACGCAGTATTTT.

This clonotype was counted between two and nine times. The genes are TRBV6-5 and TRBJ1-2; weak D call: TRBD1 (6 bases). CDR3 length: 16 amino acids. The germline gives CDR1 MNHEY, CDR2 SVGAGI. V was cut by 1 base and J by 8 bases, with 20 bases left in between. The CDR3 DNA is TGTGCCAGCAGTTACTTGGAAGGGGGAAAGGCCAGGGGCTACACCTTC. It encodes CASSYLEGGKARGYTF.

This chain joins TRBV14 and TRBJ2-7; D is tentatively TRBD1 or TRBD2 (5 bases each). This CDR3 region has 13 residues. From germline, CDR1 is SGHDN and CDR2 FVKESK. V was clipped by 6 bases and J by 2 bases, with 11 bases between them. CDR3 sequence: CASRGTETYEQYF. CDR3 DNA: TGTGCCAGCAGGGGGACCGAAACCTACGAGCAGTACTTC.

The J gene is TRBJ2-7, the V gene TRBV4-2, with 9 bases aligning to TRBD1. The CDR3 spans 16 residues. CDR1 and CDR2 (germline): LGHNA, YNFKEQ. Losses at the gene ends were 0 bases for V and 1 base for J; bases not matched to a gene: 4. This CDR3 is CASSQEEGQGSYEQYF. DNA of the CDR3: TGTGCCAGCAGCCAAGAAGAGGGACAGGGATCCTACGAGCAGTACTTC.

This clonotype has only a few counts. This chain connects TRBV14 to TRBJ2-3; 7 bases match TRBD2. The CDR3 consists of 15 residues. V shed 4 bases and J 1 base; nucleotides not matched to a gene: 5. The germline CDR1 and CDR2 sequences are SGHDN and FVKESK. CDR3 protein: CASSPGTTGTDTQYF. Written as DNA, the CDR3 is TGTGCCAGCAGCCCCGGGACTACGGGCACAGATACGCAGTATTTT. Combining the CDR3 with reference TRBV14 and TRBJ2-3 gives the whole variable domain EAGVTQFPSHSVIEKGQTVTLRCDPISGHDNLYWYRRVMGKEIKFLLHFVKESKQDESGMPNNRFLAERTGGTYSTLKVQPAELEDSGVYFCASSPGTTGTDTQYFGPGTRLTVL.

This clonotype was seen a few times. This sequence joins TRBV7-9 and TRBJ2-4, with D possibly being TRBD1 (6 bases). The germline V gene encodes CDR1 SEHNR and CDR2 FQNEAQ (reference sequence). The CDR3 has 15 residues. The V end was cut by 6 bases, the J end by 7 bases, with 19 bases between. CDR3 nucleotide sequence: TGTGCCAGCAGTGAAGGTGGGGGCGTTCGGAACATTCAGTACTTC. Translation: CASSEGGGVRNIQYF. Looking up the rest from reference TRBV7-9 and TRBJ2-4 gives the full variable domain: DTGVSQNPRHKITKRGQNVTFRCDPISEHNRLYWYRQTLGQGPEFLTYFQNEAQLEKSRLLSDRFSAERPKGSFSTLEIQRTEQGDSAMYLCASSEGGGVRNIQYFGAGTRLSVL.

This clonotype was observed many times. The chain employs TRBV7-2 and TRBJ2-5; weak D call: TRBD1 (7 bases). The J call is in doubt because the DNA end fits TRBJ2-7 better. The CDR3 covers 13 residues. The germline CDR1 and CDR2 sequences are SGHTA and FQGNSA. The CDR3 loop reads CARRGQKTYEQYF. In DNA, the CDR3 is TGTGCCAGGCGGGGACAGAAAACCTACGAGCAGTACTTC.

The CDR3 reads CSVERSLAGSWAGETQYF. The CDR3 coding sequence is TGCAGCGTTGAAAGGTCGCTAGCGGGGAGTTGGGCGGGAGAGACCCAGTACTTC. The chain uses TRBV29-1 and TRBJ2-5; 9 bases align to TRBD2. Germline V gives CDR1 SQVTM, CDR2 ANQGSEA. The ends lost 2 bases at V and 4 bases at J; junction bases unmatched: 17. There are 18 residues in the CDR3.

The V call is TRBV10-3, the J call TRBJ2-3; D may match TRBD1 or TRBD2 (5 bases each). V dropped 10 bases and J dropped 0 bases, with 14 bases sitting between them. CDR1 ENHRY and CDR2 SYGVKD come from the germline V gene. CDR3 length: 14 amino acids. The CDR3 DNA follows: TGTGCCAACAGCCGGGACCAGAGCACAGATACGCAGTATTTT. Translation gives CANSRDQSTDTQYF.

This chain joins TRBV6-6 and TRBJ2-7; TRBD1 agrees at 8 bases. This CDR3 comprises 16 residues. In germline, CDR1 is MNHNY, CDR2 SVGAGI (reference sequence). J lost 5 bases, V lost 2 bases, and 11 bases had no gene match. CDR3 nucleotide sequence: TGTGCCAGCAGTTACGTAAACCCAGGGGGCGGGAACGAGCAGTACTTC. It yields the protein CASSYVNPGGGNEQYF.

The CDR3 here is CASSPAQGTLPTDTQYF. The CDR3 coding sequence is TGTGCCAGCAGCCCGGCACAGGGGACACTTCCCACAGATACGCAGTATTTT. The chain combines TRBV14 with TRBJ2-3; 7 positions agree with TRBD1. CDR3 size: 17 residues. V gave up 4 bases and J gave up 2 bases; unmatched junction bases: 12. Germline V gene data show CDR1 as SGHDN and CDR2 as FVKESK.

V is TRBV7-2 and J is TRBJ2-7; D is uncertain. The CDR3 has 14 amino acids. The V and J ends lost 5 bases and 3 bases respectively, with 14 bases between them. Germline lookup yields CDR1 SGHTA and CDR2 FQGNSA. The CDR3 DNA sequence: TGTGCCAGCAGCCCCCCCGACAAGTTCTACGAGCAGTACTTC. Protein sequence: CASSPPDKFYEQYF. The variable domain in full, completed from reference TRBV7-2 and TRBJ2-7, reads GAGVSQSPSNKVTEKGKDVELRCDPISGHTALYWYRQSLGQGLEFLIYFQGNSAPDKSGLPSDRFSAERTGGSVSTLTIQRTQQEDSAVYLCASSPPDKFYEQYFGPGTRLTVT.

This clonotype was counted many times. The rearrangement joins TRBV7-2 to TRBJ1-1, with 8 bases aligning to TRBD1. CDR1 and CDR2 (germline): SGHTA, FQGNSA. The CDR3 extends over 14 amino acids. J gave up 1 base and V 3 bases, and 1 base lay outside the gene matches. The CDR3 protein is CASSFGTGNTEAFF. The DNA of the CDR3 is TGTGCCAGCAGCTTCGGGACAGGGAACACTGAAGCTTTCTTT.

The chain combines TRBV27 with TRBJ1-3; D not certain. The CDR3 sequence is 15 residues long. The germline gives CDR1 MNHEY, CDR2 SMNVEV (reference sequence). Trimming removed 5 bases at V and 0 bases at J, with 11 bases between. The CDR3 region has the DNA TGTGCCAGCAGTCCGCAGTTTTACTCTGGAAACACCATATATTTT. This gives the protein CASSPQFYSGNTIYF.

The genes are TRBV3-1 and TRBJ1-1; D is possibly TRBD1 (5 bases). CDR1 LGHDT and CDR2 YNNKEL come from the germline V gene (reference sequence). V was pared by 4 bases and J by 7 bases, with 16 bases between. There are 14 residues in the CDR3. The CDR3 spells CASSPLTGFGEAFF. CDR3 bases: TGTGCCAGCAGCCCCCTAACAGGTTTCGGTGAAGCTTTCTTT.

This clonotype was recorded a few times. The CDR3 DNA reads TGTGCCAGCAGTCCTTATTCTAGCGGGAAGGGAAATGAGCAGTTCTTC. As protein: CASSPYSSGKGNEQFF. The chain carries TRBV27 and TRBJ2-1; 9 nucleotides line up with TRBD2. The CDR3 sequence is 16 residues long. V shed 5 bases, J shed 7 bases, and the junction held 12 bases outside the gene matches. CDR1 is MNHEY and CDR2 is SMNVEV in the germline V gene (reference sequence).